This entry describes one T cell receptor beta chain. Its antigen is unidentified. The record originates from a study of T-cell memory formation after mild COVID-19. Study context: TCR clusters showed largely donor specificity. Findings and caveats of the study: Contracting clones from day 15 to 85 showed balanced CD4/CD8; later expanders favored CD4+. Unconfirmed was the SARS-CoV-2 specificity of second-wave clones that peaked on day 37.

Trimming took 4 bases from V and 3 from J; bases not matched to a gene: 7. The CDR3 runs to 15 residues. Per germline, CDR1 SQVTM and CDR2 ANQGSEA. After 5'RACE with constant-segment primers, TCR alpha and TCR beta cDNA libraries carrying sample barcodes and UMIs were obtained. From the 5' RACE reads, TCRdb called clonotypes with MiXCR, one entry per CDR3 protein. The data hold about 410,000 distinct CDR3 sequences, with less than 25% observed a single time. The chain uses TRBV29-1 and TRBJ2-1; 9 bases line up with TRBD1. The source is an adult woman who had mild COVID-19 (a few samples of this study predate the infection). Cell type and time point are not known. Sequenced: PBMCs or a T cell subset sorted from them (not recorded which). The CDR3 DNA is TGCAGCGTTGTGGGGACAGGGACCGGCTACAATGAGCAGTTCTTC. Encoded protein: CSVVGTGTGYNEQFF.